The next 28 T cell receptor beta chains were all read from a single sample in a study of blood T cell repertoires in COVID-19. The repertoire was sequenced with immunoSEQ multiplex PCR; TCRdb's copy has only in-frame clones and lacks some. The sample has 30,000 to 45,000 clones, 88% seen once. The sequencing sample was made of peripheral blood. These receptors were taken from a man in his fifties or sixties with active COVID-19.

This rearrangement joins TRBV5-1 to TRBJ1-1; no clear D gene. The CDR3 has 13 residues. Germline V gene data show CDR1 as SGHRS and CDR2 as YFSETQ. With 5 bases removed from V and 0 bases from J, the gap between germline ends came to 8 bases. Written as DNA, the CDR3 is TGCGCCAGCAGTTTCACACTGAACACTGAAGCTTTCTTT. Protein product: CASSFTLNTEAFF.

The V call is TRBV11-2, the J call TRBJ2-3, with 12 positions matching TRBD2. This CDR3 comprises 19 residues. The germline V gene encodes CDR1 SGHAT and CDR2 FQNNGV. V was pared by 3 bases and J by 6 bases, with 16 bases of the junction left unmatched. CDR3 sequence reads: CASSLYPLKSGTSGDTQYF. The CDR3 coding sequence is TGTGCCAGCAGCTTGTACCCCCTGAAGTCCGGGACTAGCGGGGATACGCAGTATTTT.

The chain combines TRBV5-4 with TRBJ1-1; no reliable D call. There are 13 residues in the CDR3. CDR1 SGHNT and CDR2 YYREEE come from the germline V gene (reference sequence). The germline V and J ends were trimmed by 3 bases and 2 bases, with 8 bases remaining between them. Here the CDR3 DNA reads TGTGCCAGCAGCTCGACACCTAACACTGAAGCTTTCTTT. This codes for CASSSTPNTEAFF.

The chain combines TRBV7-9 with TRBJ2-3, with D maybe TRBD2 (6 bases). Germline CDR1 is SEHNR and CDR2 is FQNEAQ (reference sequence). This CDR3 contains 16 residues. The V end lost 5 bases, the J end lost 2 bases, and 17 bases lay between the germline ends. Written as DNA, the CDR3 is TGTGCCAGCAGCGCTAGACTAGTAGTAGACACAGATACGCAGTATTTT. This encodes CASSARLVVDTDTQYF.

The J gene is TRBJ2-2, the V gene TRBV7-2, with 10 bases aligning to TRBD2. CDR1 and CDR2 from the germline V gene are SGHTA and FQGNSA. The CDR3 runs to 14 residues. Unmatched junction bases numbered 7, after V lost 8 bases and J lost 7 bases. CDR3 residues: CASLAGVGIGELFF. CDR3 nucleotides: TGTGCCAGCCTAGCGGGAGTCGGGATCGGGGAGCTGTTTTTT. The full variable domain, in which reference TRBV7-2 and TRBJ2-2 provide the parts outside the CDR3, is GAGVSQSPSNKVTEKGKDVELRCDPISGHTALYWYRQSLGQGLEFLIYFQGNSAPDKSGLPSDRFSAERTGGSVSTLTIQRTQQEDSAVYLCASLAGVGIGELFFGEGSRLTVL.

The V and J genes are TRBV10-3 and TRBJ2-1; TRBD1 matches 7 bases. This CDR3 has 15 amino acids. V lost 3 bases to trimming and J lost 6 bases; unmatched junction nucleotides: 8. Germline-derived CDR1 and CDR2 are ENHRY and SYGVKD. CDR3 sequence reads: CAISDGGQQLNEQFF. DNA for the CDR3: TGTGCCATCAGTGATGGGGGACAGCAGCTCAATGAGCAGTTCTTC.

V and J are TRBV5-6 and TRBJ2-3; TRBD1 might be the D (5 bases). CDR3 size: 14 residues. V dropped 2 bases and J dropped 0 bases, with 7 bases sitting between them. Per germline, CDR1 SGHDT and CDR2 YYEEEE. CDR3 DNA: TGTGCCAGCAGCTTTCCAGGGAGCACAGATACGCAGTATTTT. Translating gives CASSFPGSTDTQYF.

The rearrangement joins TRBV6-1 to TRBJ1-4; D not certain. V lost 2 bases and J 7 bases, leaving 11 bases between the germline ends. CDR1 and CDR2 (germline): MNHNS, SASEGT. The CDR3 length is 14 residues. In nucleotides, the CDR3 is TGTGCCAGCAGTGAACCCCACATACCTGAAAAACTGTTTTTT. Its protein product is CASSEPHIPEKLFF.

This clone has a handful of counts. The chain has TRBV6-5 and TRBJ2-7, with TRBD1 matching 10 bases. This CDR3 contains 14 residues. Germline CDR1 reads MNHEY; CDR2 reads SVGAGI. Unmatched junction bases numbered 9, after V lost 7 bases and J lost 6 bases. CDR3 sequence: CASIPGQGSGEQYF. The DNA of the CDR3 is TGTGCCAGCATTCCGGGACAGGGGTCTGGCGAGCAGTACTTC.

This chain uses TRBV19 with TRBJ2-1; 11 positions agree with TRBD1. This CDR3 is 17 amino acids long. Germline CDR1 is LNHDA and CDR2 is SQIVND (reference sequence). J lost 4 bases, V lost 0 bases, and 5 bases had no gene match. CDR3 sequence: CASSIDPGTGGYNEQFF. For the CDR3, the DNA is TGTGCCAGTAGTATAGACCCCGGGACAGGGGGATACAATGAGCAGTTCTTC. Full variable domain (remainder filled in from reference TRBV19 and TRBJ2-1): DGGITQSPKYLFRKEGQNVTLSCEQNLNHDAMYWYRQDPGQGLRLIYYSQIVNDFQKGDIAEGYSVSREKKESFPLTVTSAQKNPTAFYLCASSIDPGTGGYNEQFFGPGTRLTVL.

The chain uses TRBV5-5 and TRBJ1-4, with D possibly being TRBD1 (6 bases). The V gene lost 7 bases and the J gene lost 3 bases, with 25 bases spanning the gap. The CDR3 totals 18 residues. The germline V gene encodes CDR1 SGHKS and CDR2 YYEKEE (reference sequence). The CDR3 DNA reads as TGTGCCAGCGAAGAGAGACTCCGTCAGGGGCGACCTAATGAAAAACTGTTTTTT. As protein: CASEERLRQGRPNEKLFF. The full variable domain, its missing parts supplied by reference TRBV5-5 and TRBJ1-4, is DAGVTQSPTHLIKTRGQQVTLRCSPISGHKSVSWYQQVLGQGPQFIFQYYEKEERGRGNFPDRFSARQFPNYSSELNVNALLLGDSALYLCASEERLRQGRPNEKLFFGSGTQLSVL.

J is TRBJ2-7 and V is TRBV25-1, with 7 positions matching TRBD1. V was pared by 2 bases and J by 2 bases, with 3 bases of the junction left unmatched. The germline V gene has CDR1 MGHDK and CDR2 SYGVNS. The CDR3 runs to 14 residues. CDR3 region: CASSEPGTAYEQYF. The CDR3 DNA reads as TGTGCCAGCAGTGAACCCGGGACAGCCTACGAGCAGTACTTC.

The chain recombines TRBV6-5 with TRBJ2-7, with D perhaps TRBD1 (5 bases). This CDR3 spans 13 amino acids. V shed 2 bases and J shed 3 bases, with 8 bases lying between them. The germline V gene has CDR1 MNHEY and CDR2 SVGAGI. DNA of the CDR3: TGTGCCAGCAGTTACGCAGGGCGCTACGAGCAGTACTTC. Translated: CASSYAGRYEQYF.

The CDR3 loop reads CASSETPTSGGDTQYF. Written as DNA, the CDR3 is TGCGCCAGCAGCGAAACTCCCACTAGCGGCGGGGATACGCAGTATTTT. The J gene is TRBJ2-3, the V gene TRBV5-1; TRBD2 matches 8 bases. The length of the CDR3 is 16 residues. With 4 bases clipped from V and 6 bases from J, the junction kept 13 bases outside the gene matches. Germline V gene lookup returns CDR1 SGHRS and CDR2 YFSETQ.

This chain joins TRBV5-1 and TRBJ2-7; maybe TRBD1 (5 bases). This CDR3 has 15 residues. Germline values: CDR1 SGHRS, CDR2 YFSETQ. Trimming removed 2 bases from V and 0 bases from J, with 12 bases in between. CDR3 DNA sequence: TGCGCCAGCAGCTTAGGCAGGGCCAGCTCCTACGAGCAGTACTTC. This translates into CASSLGRASSYEQYF.

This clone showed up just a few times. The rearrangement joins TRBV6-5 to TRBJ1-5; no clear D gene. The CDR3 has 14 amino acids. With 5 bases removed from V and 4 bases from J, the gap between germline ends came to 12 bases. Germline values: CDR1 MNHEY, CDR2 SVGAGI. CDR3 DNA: TGTGCCAGCAGTCGGGGATCTTCTAATCAGCCCCAGCATTTT. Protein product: CASSRGSSNQPQHF.

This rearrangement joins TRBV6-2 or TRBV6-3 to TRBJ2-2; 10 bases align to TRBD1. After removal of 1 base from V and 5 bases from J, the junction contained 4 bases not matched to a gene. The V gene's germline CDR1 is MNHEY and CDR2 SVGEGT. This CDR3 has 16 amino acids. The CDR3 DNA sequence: TGTGCCAGCAGTTACTTGAAGGACAGGGGGACCGGGGAGCTGTTTTTT. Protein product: CASSYLKDRGTGELFF.

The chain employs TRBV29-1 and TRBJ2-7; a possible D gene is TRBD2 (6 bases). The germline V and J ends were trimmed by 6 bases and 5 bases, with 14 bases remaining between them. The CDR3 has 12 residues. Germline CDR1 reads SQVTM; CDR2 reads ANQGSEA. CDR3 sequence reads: CSVGTGPHEQYF. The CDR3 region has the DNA TGCAGCGTCGGGACTGGTCCCCACGAGCAGTACTTC.

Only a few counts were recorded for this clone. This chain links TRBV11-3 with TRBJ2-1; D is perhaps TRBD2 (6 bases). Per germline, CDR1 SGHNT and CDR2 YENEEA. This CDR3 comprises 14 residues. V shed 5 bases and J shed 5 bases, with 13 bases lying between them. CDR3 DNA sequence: TGTGCCAGCAGCCTCTCCTGGGGGGACAATGAGCAGTTCTTC. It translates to CASSLSWGDNEQFF.

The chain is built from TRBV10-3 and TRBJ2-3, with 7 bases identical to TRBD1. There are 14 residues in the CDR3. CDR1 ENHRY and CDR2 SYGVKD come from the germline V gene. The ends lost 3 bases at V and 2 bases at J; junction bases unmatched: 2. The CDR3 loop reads CAISDGTDTDTQYF. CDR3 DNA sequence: TGTGCCATCAGTGATGGGACAGACACAGATACGCAGTATTTT.

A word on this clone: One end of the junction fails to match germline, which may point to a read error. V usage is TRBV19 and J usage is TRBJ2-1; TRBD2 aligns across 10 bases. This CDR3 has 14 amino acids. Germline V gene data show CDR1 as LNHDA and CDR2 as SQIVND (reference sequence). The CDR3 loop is CASRPTSGRNEQFF. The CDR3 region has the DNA TGTGCTAGTAGACCGACTAGCGGGCGTAATGAGCAGTTCTTC.

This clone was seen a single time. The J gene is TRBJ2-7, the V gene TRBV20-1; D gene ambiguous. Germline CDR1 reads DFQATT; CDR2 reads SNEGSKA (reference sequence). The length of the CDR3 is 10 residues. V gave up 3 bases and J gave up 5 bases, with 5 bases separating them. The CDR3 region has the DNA TGCAGTGCTAGTATCAACGAGCAGTACTTC. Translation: CSASINEQYF.

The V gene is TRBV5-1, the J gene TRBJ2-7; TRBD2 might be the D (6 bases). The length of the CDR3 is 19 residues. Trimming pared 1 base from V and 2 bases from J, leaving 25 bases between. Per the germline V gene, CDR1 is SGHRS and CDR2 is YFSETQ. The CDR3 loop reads CASSLFSFRTLSGAYEQYF. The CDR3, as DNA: TGCGCCAGCAGCTTGTTCTCGTTTCGGACCCTATCGGGGGCCTACGAGCAGTACTTC. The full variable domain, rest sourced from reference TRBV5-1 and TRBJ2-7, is KAGVTQTPRYLIKTRGQQVTLSCSPISGHRSVSWYQQTPGQGLQFLFEYFSETQRNKGNFPGRFSGRQFSNSRSEMNVSTLELGDSALYLCASSLFSFRTLSGAYEQYFGPGTRLTVT.

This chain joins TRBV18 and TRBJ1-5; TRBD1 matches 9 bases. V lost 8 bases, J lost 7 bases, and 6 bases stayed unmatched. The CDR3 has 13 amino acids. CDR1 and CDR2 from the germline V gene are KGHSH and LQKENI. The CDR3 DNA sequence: TGTGCCAGCGCCGGGGACAGGGCACAGCCCCAGCATTTT. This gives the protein CASAGDRAQPQHF.

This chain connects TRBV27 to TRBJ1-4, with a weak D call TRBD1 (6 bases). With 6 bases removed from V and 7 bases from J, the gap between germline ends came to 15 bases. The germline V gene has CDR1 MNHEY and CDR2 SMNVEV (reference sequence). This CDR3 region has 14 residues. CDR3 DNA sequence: TGTGCCAGCAGGCTACAGGGTTCATCTGAAAAACTGTTTTTT. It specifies CASRLQGSSEKLFF.

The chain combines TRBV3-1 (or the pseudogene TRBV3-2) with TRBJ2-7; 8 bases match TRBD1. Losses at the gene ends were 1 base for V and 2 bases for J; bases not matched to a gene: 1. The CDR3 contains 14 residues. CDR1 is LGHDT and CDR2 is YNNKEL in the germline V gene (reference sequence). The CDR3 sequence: CASSQGTGTYEQYF. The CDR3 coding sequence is TGTGCCAGCAGCCAAGGGACAGGGACCTACGAGCAGTACTTC.

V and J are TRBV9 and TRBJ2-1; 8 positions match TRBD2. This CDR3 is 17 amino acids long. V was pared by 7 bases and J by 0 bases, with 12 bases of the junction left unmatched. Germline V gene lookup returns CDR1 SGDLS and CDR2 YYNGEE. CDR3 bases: TGTGCCAGCGGCGGTCTAGCGGGCTGGAGCTCCTACAATGAGCAGTTCTTC. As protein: CASGGLAGWSSYNEQFF.

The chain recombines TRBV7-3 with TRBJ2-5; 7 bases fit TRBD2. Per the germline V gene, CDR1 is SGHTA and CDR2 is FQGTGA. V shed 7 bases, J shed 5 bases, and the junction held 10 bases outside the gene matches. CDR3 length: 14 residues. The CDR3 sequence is CASTRWEGLETQYF. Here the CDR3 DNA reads TGTGCCAGCACCAGGTGGGAGGGGTTGGAGACCCAGTACTTC. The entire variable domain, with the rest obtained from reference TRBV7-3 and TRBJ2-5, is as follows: GAGVSQTPSNKVTEKGKYVELRCDPISGHTALYWYRQSLGQGPEFLIYFQGTGAADDSGLPNDRFFAVRPEGSVSTLKIQRTERGDSAVYLCASTRWEGLETQYFGPGTRLLVL.